Each of the 29 T cell receptor beta chains below was sequenced from the same sample in a study of blood T cell repertoires in COVID-19. Sequencing used immunoSEQ multiplex PCR; TCRdb keeps in-frame clones, though not all of them. This table holds fewer than 250,000 clones, approximately 80% found once. Specimen: peripheral blood. These receptors were collected from a man aged 25-45 years with active or convalescent COVID-19.

In its sample, this clone was seen once. CDR3 sequence reads: CAIRADDEQFF. In DNA form, the CDR3 reads TGTGCCATCAGGGCAGATGATGAGCAGTTCTTC. This chain connects TRBV10-3 to TRBJ2-1, with D uncertain. The CDR3 sequence is 11 residues long. V lost 6 bases and J lost 8, with 8 bases in between. Germline values: CDR1 ENHRY, CDR2 SYGVKD.

This clone has a handful of counts. The V gene is TRBV6-1, the J gene TRBJ1-1; D ambiguous. V was cut by 8 bases and J by 1 base, with 11 bases left in between. The CDR3 totals 13 residues. Looked up from germline, CDR1 is MNHNS and CDR2 is SASEGT. CDR3 residues: CASEGNGNTEAFF. The CDR3 DNA reads as TGTGCCAGCGAGGGCAATGGGAACACTGAAGCTTTCTTT.

This rearrangement joins TRBV7-9 to TRBJ2-1; the match to TRBD1 covers 10 bases. Unmatched junction bases numbered 4, after V lost 1 base and J lost 4 bases. The CDR3 loop spans 16 amino acids. In germline, CDR1 is SEHNR, CDR2 FQNEAQ (reference sequence). The CDR3 bases are TGTGCCAGCAGCTTAGAGGGGACAGGGGCTTACAATGAGCAGTTCTTC. Translation: CASSLEGTGAYNEQFF.

The chain uses TRBV7-9 and TRBJ1-1, with D possibly being TRBD1 (5 bases). V was shortened by 11 bases and J by 5 bases, with 18 bases between the two germline ends. This CDR3 spans 13 amino acids. Germline V gene lookup returns CDR1 SEHNR and CDR2 FQNEAQ (reference sequence). The CDR3 DNA follows: TGTGCCGATCAGGCGGGGCGTTCAACTGAAGCTTTCTTT. It is translated as CADQAGRSTEAFF.

A single count supports this clone. The rearrangement joins TRBV13 to TRBJ2-1; 7 nucleotides agree with TRBD2. The junction had 6 bases not matched to a gene; V was cut back by 5 bases and J by 5 bases. Germline V lookup: CDR1 PRHDT, CDR2 FYEKMQ (reference sequence). This CDR3 is built from 14 residues. CDR3 DNA: TGTGCCAGCAGCCCACCTACTAGCGACAATGAGCAGTTCTTC. Translation: CASSPPTSDNEQFF.

The chain is built from TRBV20-1 and TRBJ2-5; D gene ambiguous. The CDR3 spans 11 residues. V lost 4 bases, J lost 4 bases, and 7 bases lay in between. Germline lookup yields CDR1 DFQATT and CDR2 SNEGSKA (reference sequence). The CDR3 coding sequence is TGCAGTGCTATCCTTCGAGAGACCCAGTACTTC. This gives the protein CSAILRETQYF.

This chain links TRBV11-2 with TRBJ1-6; no clear D gene. The V and J ends lost 3 bases and 9 bases respectively, with 21 bases between them. This CDR3 contains 17 residues. Germline V gene sequence: CDR1 SGHAT, CDR2 FQNNGV. The CDR3 here is CASSFGPELAAGSPLHF. CDR3 nucleotide sequence: TGTGCCAGCAGCTTTGGCCCGGAACTCGCAGCAGGTTCACCCCTCCACTTT.

This rearrangement joins TRBV9 to TRBJ2-3; 7 bases match TRBD1. The CDR3 is made up of 16 amino acids. Germline trimming cut 0 bases from V and 0 bases from J; bases unmatched to any gene: 4. Germline values: CDR1 SGDLS, CDR2 YYNGEE. The CDR3 region is CASSVVGTDSTDTQYF. The CDR3 DNA sequence: TGTGCCAGCAGCGTAGTGGGGACAGACAGCACAGATACGCAGTATTTT. The full variable domain, rest sourced from reference TRBV9 and TRBJ2-3, is DSGVTQTPKHLITATGQRVTLRCSPRSGDLSVYWYQQSLDQGLQFLIQYYNGEERAKGNILERFSAQQFPDLHSELNLSSLELGDSALYFCASSVVGTDSTDTQYFGPGTRLTVL.

V is TRBV7-9 and J is TRBJ2-2; tentatively, D is TRBD1 (7 bases). V was trimmed by 7 bases and J by 0 bases, leaving 15 bases between them. The CDR3 loop spans 16 amino acids. The germline V gene has CDR1 SEHNR and CDR2 FQNEAQ (reference sequence). CDR3 residues: CASIPRGQTNTGELFF. CDR3 bases: TGTGCCAGCATCCCGCGGGGACAGACGAACACCGGGGAGCTGTTTTTT.

Only one count was recorded for this clone. The genes are TRBV6-5 and TRBJ2-1, with D perhaps TRBD1 (6 bases). There are 13 residues in the CDR3. The germline gives CDR1 MNHEY, CDR2 SVGAGI. Trimming removed 7 bases from V and 5 bases from J, with 12 bases in between. The CDR3 spells CASNNRDNNEQFF. As DNA, the CDR3 is TGTGCCAGCAATAACCGGGACAACAATGAGCAGTTCTTC.

CDR3 loop: CASSFMEGAGNTIYF. The CDR3, as DNA: TGTGCCAGCAGTTTTATGGAGGGAGCCGGAAACACCATATATTTT. This chain joins TRBV28 and TRBJ1-3; D not certain. This CDR3 has 15 residues. Germline V gene sequence: CDR1 MDHEN, CDR2 SYDVKM. Trimming cost V 3 bases and J 4 bases, with 13 bases left between them.

This clone appeared a single time. The chain carries TRBV7-2 and TRBJ1-3; no clear D gene. Germline V gene lookup returns CDR1 SGHTA and CDR2 FQGNSA. Trimming cost V 3 bases and J 2 bases, with 2 bases left between them. CDR3 size: 12 residues. As DNA, the CDR3 is TGTGCCAGCAGCTTCGCTGGAAACACCATATATTTT. Its translation is CASSFAGNTIYF.

The rearrangement uses TRBV4-3 and TRBJ1-6; D is unresolved. This CDR3 comprises 16 residues. The germline V and J ends were trimmed by 1 base and 12 bases, with 19 bases remaining between them. The germline V gene encodes CDR1 LGHNA and CDR2 YSLEER. The CDR3 is CASSQVLLGSREPLHF. CDR3 nucleotide sequence: TGCGCCAGCAGCCAAGTATTATTAGGGAGTCGTGAACCCCTCCACTTT.

This sequence joins TRBV7-6 and TRBJ1-2, with 9 nucleotides matching TRBD1. The CDR3 sequence is 13 residues long. The trim removed 5 bases at V and 5 bases at J, leaving 3 bases unmatched. The germline V gene encodes CDR1 SGHVS and CDR2 FNYEAQ. Here the CDR3 reads CASSPGQGYGYTF. The CDR3 nucleotides are TGTGCCAGCAGCCCGGGACAGGGATATGGCTACACCTTC.

The V and J genes are TRBV7-9 and TRBJ1-1; D gene unclear. Germline loops: CDR1 SEHNR, CDR2 FQNEAQ (reference sequence). CDR3 length: 12 residues. Trimming stripped 3 bases from V and 10 bases from J, with 12 bases between. The CDR3 spells CASSFGASGAFF. The CDR3 region has the DNA TGTGCCAGCAGCTTTGGAGCCTCGGGAGCTTTCTTT.

This clone was observed a single time. The V gene is TRBV28, the J gene TRBJ1-5, with TRBD1 matching over 9 bases. This CDR3 has 15 residues. After removal of 6 bases from V and 1 base from J, the junction contained 4 bases not matched to a gene. Germline V gene sequence: CDR1 MDHEN, CDR2 SYDVKM. The CDR3, as DNA: TGTGCCAGCAGAGAGACAGGGGGGAGCAATCAGCCCCAGCATTTT. Protein sequence: CASRETGGSNQPQHF.

This chain connects TRBV19 to TRBJ1-5; 10 bases map to TRBD1. V shed 3 bases and J 1 base; nucleotides not matched to a gene: 3. Germline assignment: CDR1 LNHDA and CDR2 SQIVND (reference sequence). The CDR3 runs to 16 residues. The CDR3 sequence: CASSMDRGVSNQPQHF. In nucleotides, the CDR3 is TGTGCCAGTAGTATGGACAGGGGGGTAAGCAATCAGCCCCAGCATTTT.

V usage is TRBV18 and J usage is TRBJ1-4; 10 nucleotides line up with TRBD1. J lost 6 bases, V lost 3 bases, and 4 bases had no gene match. The germline V gene has CDR1 KGHSH and CDR2 LQKENI. The CDR3 has 15 amino acids. The CDR3 DNA sequence: TGTGCCAGCTCACCCCGGACAGGGGGTGATGAAAAACTGTTTTTT. It yields the protein CASSPRTGGDEKLFF. Full variable domain (remainder filled in from reference TRBV18 and TRBJ1-4): NAGVMQNPRHLVRRRGQEARLRCSPMKGHSHVYWYRQLPEEGLKFMVYLQKENIIDESGMPKERFSAEFPKEGPSILRIQQVVRGDSAAYFCASSPRTGGDEKLFFGSGTQLSVL.

J is TRBJ2-3 and V is TRBV13, with 13 bases fitting TRBD2. Trimming cost V 3 bases and J 5 bases; bases outside gene matches: 14. Germline CDR1 reads PRHDT; CDR2 reads FYEKMQ (reference sequence). This CDR3 has 19 residues. CDR3 sequence: CASSFGLAGVEGRGDTQYF. The CDR3 DNA reads as TGTGCCAGCAGCTTCGGACTAGCGGGAGTTGAGGGGCGAGGAGATACGCAGTATTTT. Variable domain in full (rest from reference TRBV13 and TRBJ2-3): AAGVIQSPRHLIKEKRETATLKCYPIPRHDTVYWYQQGPGQDPQFLISFYEKMQSDKGSIPDRFSAQQFSDYHSELNMSSLELGDSALYFCASSFGLAGVEGRGDTQYFGPGTRLTVL.

The CDR3 spells CASSELSFGALAKNIQYF. The CDR3 nucleotides are TGTGCCAGCAGTGAACTCTCTTTTGGGGCTCTAGCCAAAAACATTCAGTACTTC. The chain employs TRBV6-1 and TRBJ2-4, with a possible D match to TRBD1 (5 bases). This CDR3 is built from 18 residues. The ends were cut back, 2 bases at V and 0 bases at J, with 17 bases in the middle. From germline, CDR1 is MNHNS and CDR2 SASEGT.

V usage is TRBV28 and J usage is TRBJ2-6; 7 bases map to TRBD1. Germline CDR1 is MDHEN and CDR2 is SYDVKM. The V gene end was trimmed by 10 bases and the J gene end by 0 bases; junction bases not matched to a gene: 3. The CDR3 covers 14 residues. The CDR3 sequence is CATRQGSGANVLTF. The CDR3 bases are TGTGCCACCCGACAGGGCTCTGGGGCCAACGTCCTGACTTTC.

The rearrangement links TRBV6-1 to TRBJ2-7; TRBD1 is a possible D gene (6 bases). V gave up 0 bases and J gave up 12 bases, with 18 bases separating them. The CDR3 is 14 amino acids. CDR1 and CDR2 (germline): MNHNS, SASEGT. The CDR3 DNA is TGTGCCAGCAGTGAAGCCTACTCGGGCCTCAGGGGGTACTTC. Encoded protein: CASSEAYSGLRGYF.

The chain has TRBV19 and TRBJ2-7; 11 nucleotides match TRBD1. Trimming took 5 bases from V and 3 from J; bases not matched to a gene: 3. This CDR3 is 14 amino acids long. Per the germline V gene, CDR1 is LNHDA and CDR2 is SQIVND (reference sequence). CDR3 DNA sequence: TGTGCCAGTAGTCCCGGGACAGGGGGCTACGAGCAGTACTTC. This sequence encodes CASSPGTGGYEQYF.

The chain joins TRBV12-3 or TRBV12-4 to TRBJ2-1; D is perhaps TRBD2 (5 bases). The germline V and J ends were trimmed by 4 bases and 8 bases, with 6 bases remaining between them. The CDR3 covers 11 residues. The CDR3: CASSSRDEQFF. The DNA for the CDR3 is TGTGCCAGCAGTTCGCGGGATGAGCAGTTCTTC.

V and J are TRBV14 and TRBJ1-2; 9 bases match TRBD1. Germline V CDR1 and CDR2: SGHDN, FVKESK. This CDR3 is built from 13 residues. After removal of 4 bases from V and 4 bases from J, the junction contained 1 base not matched to a gene. The CDR3 sequence: CASSLQGAYGYTF. DNA of the CDR3: TGTGCCAGCAGCCTACAGGGGGCCTATGGCTACACCTTC.

The CDR3 DNA reads as TGTGCCAGCAGTAGACAGGCGAACACCGGGGAGCTGTTTTTT. It translates to CASSRQANTGELFF. This chain joins TRBV7-3 and TRBJ2-2, with a weak D call TRBD1 (6 bases). The CDR3 loop spans 14 amino acids. V lost 6 bases and J 0 bases, leaving 8 bases between the germline ends. The germline V gene encodes CDR1 SGHTA and CDR2 FQGTGA.

The rearrangement joins TRBV28 to TRBJ2-7; 7 nucleotides agree with TRBD1. The CDR3 length is 15 residues. J was trimmed by 0 bases and V by 1 base; bases with no gene match: 3. CDR1 and CDR2 from the germline V gene are MDHEN and SYDVKM. CDR3 sequence: CASSLSGTASYEQYF. The CDR3 nucleotides are TGTGCCAGCAGTTTATCTGGGACAGCCTCCTACGAGCAGTACTTC.

The chain joins TRBV4-1 to TRBJ2-7; the D gene is possibly TRBD1 (6 bases). V was pared by 1 base and J by 8 bases, with 18 bases between. The CDR3 contains 15 residues. Germline V lookup: CDR1 MGHRA, CDR2 YSYEKL. As DNA, the CDR3 is TGCGCCAGCAGCCAAGCGGCACAGGGCGACGACAAGCAGTACTTC. Protein: CASSQAAQGDDKQYF.

The gene calls are TRBV29-1 and TRBJ1-2, with a tentative D call TRBD1 (5 bases). The germline CDR1 and CDR2 sequences are SQVTM and ANQGSEA. V was trimmed by 5 bases and J by 8 bases, leaving 21 bases between them. The CDR3 is 14 residues long. The CDR3 is CSVRALETGEGYTF. In DNA, the CDR3 is TGCAGCGTTCGAGCCTTAGAAACAGGAGAAGGCTACACCTTC.